The 23 T cell receptor beta chains below come from one sample, sequenced in a study of T cell responses to AZD1222 COVID-19 vaccine. Some clones are missing from TCRdb's copy, which holds only in-frame ones; the method was immunoSEQ multiplex PCR. The data show more than 95,000 clones, with approximately 85% seen just once and just under 4.5% held by the top ten. Source: peripheral blood, taken 28 days after the second AZD1222 dose. These receptors came from an adult who received the AZD1222 COVID-19 vaccine.

The rearrangement joins TRBV6-5 to TRBJ1-5; 11 bases map to TRBD1. The CDR3 runs 15 residues. The J segment lost 5 bases and the V segment lost 5 bases, leaving 5 bases of the junction unmatched. The germline V gene has CDR1 MNHEY and CDR2 SVGAGI. This CDR3 reads CASSKRTGGDQPQHF. CDR3 DNA sequence: TGTGCCAGCAGTAAAAGGACAGGGGGCGATCAGCCCCAGCATTTT.

The V gene is TRBV5-1, the J gene TRBJ2-3; TRBD1 matches 9 bases. The germline V gene has CDR1 SGHRS and CDR2 YFSETQ. The ends lost 2 bases at V and 5 bases at J; junction bases unmatched: 3. The CDR3 consists of 14 residues. CDR3: CASSFGTGLDTQYF. As DNA, the CDR3 is TGCGCCAGCAGCTTTGGGACAGGGTTAGATACGCAGTATTTT.

This clone was observed a few times. The chain couples TRBV5-4 to TRBJ1-6, with 9 bases matching TRBD1. CDR1 is SGHNT and CDR2 is YYREEE in the germline V gene (reference sequence). V dropped 0 bases and J dropped 9; count of bases not matched to a gene: 7. The CDR3 is made up of 16 amino acids. The CDR3 is CASSLGGQGGGSPLHF. Here the CDR3 DNA reads TGTGCCAGCAGCTTGGGGGGACAGGGAGGTGGTTCACCCCTCCACTTT.

The chain carries TRBV28 and TRBJ1-5; 8 bases fit TRBD1. Germline lookup yields CDR1 MDHEN and CDR2 SYDVKM. The CDR3 sequence is 15 residues long. V dropped 5 bases and J dropped 6; count of bases not matched to a gene: 9. This CDR3 reads CASSAPTGVRQPQHF. The CDR3 DNA is TGTGCCAGCAGTGCCCCGACAGGGGTTCGTCAGCCCCAGCATTTT.

This clone was counted between two and nine times. This chain uses TRBV4-1 with TRBJ1-1; weak D call: TRBD1 (6 bases). This CDR3 comprises 16 residues. Trimming shortened V by 4 bases and J by 0 bases, and 15 bases separated the two germline ends. CDR1 MGHRA and CDR2 YSYEKL come from the germline V gene. The CDR3 protein is CASSRVIQGLNTEAFF. CDR3 nucleotides: TGCGCCAGCAGCCGCGTGATACAGGGATTGAACACTGAAGCTTTCTTT.

This clone was seen a few times. V and J are TRBV28 and TRBJ1-2; D not certain. This CDR3 has 14 amino acids. The V end was cut by 7 bases, the J end by 2 bases, with 14 bases between. Per germline, CDR1 MDHEN and CDR2 SYDVKM. The CDR3 DNA follows: TGTGCCAGCAACTTCGAGGAGGGAAACTATGGCTACACCTTC. This encodes CASNFEEGNYGYTF.

V gene TRBV19 combines with J gene TRBJ2-5, with D possibly matching TRBD1 (5 bases). Trimming removed 6 bases from V and 1 base from J, with 9 bases in between. Germline V gives CDR1 LNHDA, CDR2 SQIVND (reference sequence). This CDR3 comprises 13 residues. The CDR3 DNA reads as TGTGCCAGTAGCGACAGCAGCCAAGAGACCCAGTACTTC. It codes for CASSDSSQETQYF.

The chain employs TRBV5-1 and TRBJ2-1; D is possibly TRBD2 (6 bases). V gave up 6 bases and J gave up 7 bases, with 20 bases separating them. This CDR3 region has 15 residues. Germline V gene lookup returns CDR1 SGHRS and CDR2 YFSETQ. The chain's CDR3 is CASKTAGTLANEQFF. The CDR3 region has the DNA TGCGCCAGCAAGACCGCGGGGACCCTCGCGAATGAGCAGTTCTTC.

The chain uses TRBV5-1 and TRBJ2-3; perhaps TRBD2 as D (6 bases). Looked up from germline, CDR1 is SGHRS and CDR2 is YFSETQ. Trimming took off 6 bases at V and 6 bases at J, with 17 bases between the two ends. The CDR3 contains 14 residues. This CDR3 is CASNKDYAVDTQYF. The CDR3 region has the DNA TGCGCCAGCAACAAGGACTACGCGGTGGATACGCAGTATTTT.

This clone was observed a single time. The chain uses TRBV6-4 and TRBJ2-7; 13 bases align to TRBD2. The CDR3 runs to 17 residues. The germline gives CDR1 MRHNA, CDR2 SNTAGT. The trim removed 2 bases at V and 3 bases at J, leaving 7 bases unmatched. The CDR3 loop reads CASSDPGLAGPLYEQYF. CDR3 sequence (DNA): TGTGCCAGCAGTGACCCGGGACTAGCGGGGCCCCTCTACGAGCAGTACTTC.

A single count supports this clone. The genes are TRBV30 and TRBJ1-2; TRBD1 aligns across 7 bases. CDR3 length: 14 amino acids. With V trimmed by 0 bases and J by 6 bases, 7 bases remained unmatched. Per the germline V gene, CDR1 is GTSNPN and CDR2 is SVGIG (reference sequence). CDR3 sequence reads: CAWSVGLQGHGYTF. The CDR3 DNA reads as TGTGCCTGGAGTGTAGGACTACAGGGGCATGGCTACACCTTC.

The chain combines TRBV4-2 with TRBJ1-5, with D possibly being TRBD1 (6 bases). CDR1 and CDR2 (germline): LGHNA, YNFKEQ. The CDR3 spans 15 residues. V was pared by 0 bases and J by 2 bases, with 8 bases between. The CDR3 coding sequence is TGTGCCAGCAGCCAAGAGGGGGGGCGCAATCAGCCCCAGCATTTT. This encodes CASSQEGGRNQPQHF.

The sample holds one count of this clone. The chain recombines TRBV28 with TRBJ1-2; possible D gene TRBD1, 6 bases. The CDR3 is 15 amino acids. From germline, CDR1 is MDHEN and CDR2 SYDVKM. V gave up 3 bases and J gave up 4 bases, with 15 bases separating them. The DNA of the CDR3 is TGTGCCAGCAGTTTCCATACAGGGTCCGGCTATGGCTACACCTTC. Amino acids: CASSFHTGSGYGYTF.

The rearrangement uses TRBV3-1 (or the pseudogene TRBV3-2) and TRBJ1-3; D remains unclear. Per germline, CDR1 LGHDT and CDR2 YNNKEL (reference sequence). The CDR3 totals 15 residues. V shed 2 bases and J shed 4 bases, with 12 bases lying between them. The CDR3 DNA sequence: TGTGCCAGCAGCCAACGGAGTTGGGGAGGAAACACCATATATTTT. Translation: CASSQRSWGGNTIYF.

The chain links TRBV30 to TRBJ1-1; D is possibly TRBD1 (5 bases). CDR3 length: 15 residues. Trimming left V 2 bases short and J 1 base short, with 14 bases between. Germline V gene lookup returns CDR1 GTSNPN and CDR2 SVGIG (reference sequence). Written as DNA, the CDR3 is TGTGCCTGGAGTACCGCGACGACAGAGAACACTGAAGCTTTCTTT. The encoded protein is CAWSTATTENTEAFF.

V usage is TRBV5-1 and J usage is TRBJ2-5, with 9 bases fitting TRBD1. CDR3 length: 15 amino acids. The V and J ends lost 4 bases and 0 bases, in that order; junction bases with no gene match: 4. The germline gives CDR1 SGHRS, CDR2 YFSETQ. This CDR3 reads CASSAGTGNQETQYF. CDR3 bases: TGCGCCAGCAGCGCCGGGACAGGGAACCAAGAGACCCAGTACTTC. Together with reference TRBV5-1 and TRBJ2-5, the CDR3 gives the full variable domain: KAGVTQTPRYLIKTRGQQVTLSCSPISGHRSVSWYQQTPGQGLQFLFEYFSETQRNKGNFPGRFSGRQFSNSRSEMNVSTLELGDSALYLCASSAGTGNQETQYFGPGTRLLVL.

The chain recombines TRBV4-3 with TRBJ2-2; 10 bases map to TRBD1. The CDR3 is 15 amino acids. Per the germline V gene, CDR1 is LGHNA and CDR2 is YSLEER. The junction had 7 bases not matched to a gene; V was cut back by 4 bases and J by 8 bases. CDR3 in amino acids: CASSRGQGSTGELFF. CDR3 sequence (DNA): TGCGCCAGCAGCCGGGGACAGGGGAGCACAGGGGAGCTGTTTTTT.

As DNA, the CDR3 is TGTGCCAGCAGCCCTCGACAGGGGGAGAGCACTGAAGCTTTCTTT. It translates to CASSPRQGESTEAFF. The chain combines TRBV11-2 with TRBJ1-1; TRBD1 aligns across 9 bases. Germline V CDR1 and CDR2: SGHAT, FQNNGV. The CDR3 is made up of 15 amino acids. Losses at the gene ends were 5 bases for V and 4 bases for J; bases not matched to a gene: 8.

This chain links TRBV4-2 with TRBJ1-5; unclear D gene. V lost 6 bases and J 1 base, leaving 13 bases between the germline ends. Germline V gene data show CDR1 as LGHNA and CDR2 as YNFKEQ. This CDR3 comprises 15 residues. CDR3 in amino acids: CASRPLLRSNQPQHF. DNA of the CDR3: TGTGCCAGCAGGCCCCTGTTAAGGAGCAATCAGCCCCAGCATTTT.

The gene calls are TRBV5-1 and TRBJ1-4; TRBD1 might be the D (6 bases). Germline V gene data show CDR1 as SGHRS and CDR2 as YFSETQ. The CDR3 is made up of 14 amino acids. V lost 0 bases and J 14 bases, leaving 17 bases between the germline ends. The CDR3 sequence is CASSLGPTDRGLFF. CDR3 DNA sequence: TGCGCCAGCAGCTTGGGGCCAACGGACAGAGGGCTGTTTTTT.

The chain joins TRBV28 to TRBJ2-7; either TRBD1 or TRBD2 may supply D (6 bases each). The CDR3 contains 14 residues. Germline V gene lookup returns CDR1 MDHEN and CDR2 SYDVKM. V was clipped by 4 bases and J by 5 bases, with 15 bases between them. The CDR3 bases are TGTGCCAGCAGTTCCGGAGGGACAACCCACGAGCAGTACTTC. This translates into CASSSGGTTHEQYF.

This chain links TRBV14 with TRBJ1-1; D remains ambiguous. Trimming took off 3 bases at V and 1 base at J, with 3 bases between the two ends. Germline V lookup: CDR1 SGHDN, CDR2 FVKESK. The CDR3 loop spans 12 amino acids. In DNA form, the CDR3 reads TGTGCCAGCAGCCAGAAGAACACTGAAGCTTTCTTT. This sequence encodes CASSQKNTEAFF.

J is TRBJ2-2 and V is TRBV28, with D hard to call. Germline V lookup: CDR1 MDHEN, CDR2 SYDVKM. The CDR3 loop spans 14 amino acids. The V end was cut by 5 bases, the J end by 2 bases, with 9 bases between. CDR3 region: CASSPYDNTGELFF. The DNA for the CDR3 is TGTGCCAGCAGTCCATACGACAACACCGGGGAGCTGTTTTTT. The full variable domain, its missing parts supplied by reference TRBV28 and TRBJ2-2, is DVKVTQSSRYLVKRTGEKVFLECVQDMDHENMFWYRQDPGLGLRLIYFSYDVKMKEKGDIPEGYSVSREKKERFSLILESASTNQTSMYLCASSPYDNTGELFFGEGSRLTVL.